Given below is one T cell receptor beta chain in context. The PCR had 60 Vbeta and 13 Jbeta primers. The repertoire was sequenced with immunoSEQ multiplex PCR; TCRdb's copy has only in-frame clones and lacks some. This repertoire shows around 100,000 clones, 82% found once; its top ten account for roughly 2.5%. The sample is drawn from a study of cytomegalovirus exposure and HLA in healthy donors. Germline V gene lookup returns CDR1 MNHNS and CDR2 SASEGT. The CDR3 contains 16 residues. The trim removed 4 bases at V and 1 base at J, leaving 5 bases unmatched. Sequencing input: PBMCs. The rearrangement uses TRBV6-1 and TRBJ2-3, with 10 bases aligning to TRBD1. The source of this sequence is a woman younger than 35 in good health and CMV-seronegative. The CDR3 loop is CASSAGQGRRTDTQYF. Written as DNA, the CDR3 is TGTGCCAGCAGTGCGGGACAGGGGCGCCGCACAGATACGCAGTATTTT.